The 7 T cell receptor beta chains presented below share a single source sample, sequenced in a study of early T cells in non-severe SARS-CoV-2 infection. TCRdb re-called the 5' RACE reads through MiXCR, storing one row per CDR3 protein. The sample lists 85,000 to 100,000 distinct CDR3 sequences; 11% were seen once. The sequenced material came from whole blood. Receptors originate from an adult who was a healthcare worker with PCR-confirmed SARS-CoV-2 infection or an uninfected control (not recorded which).

This rearrangement joins TRBV7-8 to TRBJ2-1; 8 nucleotides align to TRBD1. J was trimmed by 4 bases and V by 5 bases; bases with no gene match: 7. The CDR3 runs to 15 residues. Germline loops: CDR1 SGHVS, CDR2 FQNEAQ. In DNA, the CDR3 is TGTGCCAGCAGCATAGGACAGGGCATGTACAATGAGCAGTTCTTC. It translates to CASSIGQGMYNEQFF.

This chain joins TRBV7-9 and TRBJ2-3; D may be TRBD1 or TRBD2 (5 bases each). CDR1 is SEHNR, CDR2 FQNEAQ, per germline (reference sequence). With 5 bases removed from V and 7 bases from J, the gap between germline ends came to 13 bases. The CDR3 has 13 residues. The CDR3 DNA follows: TGTGCCAGCAGCCCGAGGGACCGCCATACGCAGTATTTT. Its protein product is CASSPRDRHTQYF.

This clonotype has just a few counts. The CDR3 sequence is CASSPGWAQQFF. CDR3 DNA sequence: TGTGCCAGCAGCCCCGGGTGGGCCCAGCAGTTCTTC. This chain connects TRBV7-6 to TRBJ2-1; no definite D call. V lost 5 bases to trimming and J lost 11 bases, with 13 bases between them. The CDR3 spans 12 residues. CDR1 is SGHVS, CDR2 FNYEAQ, per germline.

The J gene is TRBJ2-1, the V gene TRBV6-1, with D perhaps TRBD2 (5 bases). This CDR3 comprises 16 residues. Trimming left V 6 bases short and J 0 bases short, with 15 bases between. From germline, CDR1 is MNHNS and CDR2 SASEGT. CDR3 coding DNA: TGTGCCAGCAGCCCCGGACTCCTGAGCTCCTACAATGAGCAGTTCTTC. This sequence encodes CASSPGLLSSYNEQFF.

The genes are TRBV15 and TRBJ2-2; D remains ambiguous. The CDR3 contains 13 residues. Germline CDR1 and CDR2: LNHNV and YYDKDF (reference sequence). Trimming took off 4 bases at V and 0 bases at J, with 3 bases between the two ends. The CDR3 DNA reads as TGTGCCACCAGCATATCGAACACCGGGGAGCTGTTTTTT. This encodes CATSISNTGELFF.

This clonotype was found many times. The gene calls are TRBV20-1 and TRBJ1-4; TRBD1 matches at 7 bases. The CDR3 is made up of 14 amino acids. Germline CDR1 reads DFQATT; CDR2 reads SNEGSKA (reference sequence). Trimming took 6 bases from V and 8 from J; bases not matched to a gene: 12. The CDR3 region is CSANLKGAREKLFF. The CDR3 nucleotides are TGCAGTGCGAACTTAAAGGGGGCTCGGGAAAAACTGTTTTTT.

This clonotype was seen a handful of times. J is TRBJ2-7 and V is TRBV29-1, with D maybe TRBD2 (7 bases). Germline CDR1 SQVTM, CDR2 ANQGSEA. Trimming shortened V by 3 bases and J by 2 bases, and 11 bases separated the two germline ends. The CDR3 spans 13 residues. Here the CDR3 DNA reads TGCAGCGTTGATGGGGGGGGCACCTACGAGCAGTACTTC. Its translation is CSVDGGGTYEQYF.